The 10 T cell receptor beta chains below were found in one sample sequenced in a study of blood T cell repertoires in COVID-19. TCRdb keeps only in-frame clones here, not all; method: immunoSEQ multiplex PCR. Here the sample spans roughly 140,000 clones, about four fifths being singletons. The sequencing input was peripheral blood. These receptors came from a man aged 55-75 years with acute or convalescent COVID-19.

This clone was detected a few times. This chain connects TRBV2 to TRBJ2-2; possible D gene TRBD2, 6 bases. CDR1 and CDR2 from the germline V gene are SNHLY and FYNNEI. The CDR3 spans 15 residues. Trimming cost V 6 bases and J 7 bases, with 18 bases left between them. CDR3 loop: CASSPTGVRGGELFF. CDR3 coding DNA: TGTGCCAGCAGCCCCACGGGGGTGCGGGGCGGGGAGCTGTTTTTT.

The rearrangement links TRBV20-1 to TRBJ2-3; 7 bases are a match to TRBD1. V lost 3 bases to trimming and J lost 2 bases; unmatched junction nucleotides: 5. CDR1 and CDR2 (germline): DFQATT, SNEGSKA (reference sequence). The CDR3 totals 14 residues. The CDR3 reads CSASGTVLTDTQYF. DNA of the CDR3: TGCAGTGCTAGTGGGACAGTCCTCACAGATACGCAGTATTTT.

This clone was found a few times. J is TRBJ2-1 and V is TRBV20-1; 7 bases agree with TRBD1. This CDR3 is 11 amino acids long. The V gene's germline CDR1 is DFQATT and CDR2 SNEGSKA (reference sequence). V lost 8 bases and J lost 4; bases outside the gene matches: 2. The CDR3 is CSQQGYNEQFF. The CDR3 DNA follows: TGCAGTCAACAGGGGTACAATGAGCAGTTCTTC.

This chain joins TRBV10-3 and TRBJ1-2; 8 bases are a match to TRBD1. CDR1 is ENHRY, CDR2 SYGVKD, per germline. The CDR3 covers 13 residues. With V trimmed by 4 bases and J by 4 bases, 2 bases remained unmatched. The CDR3 nucleotides are TGTGCCATCAGTGGGGACAGGTCCTATGGCTACACCTTC. Amino acids: CAISGDRSYGYTF.

This chain uses TRBV3-1 (or the pseudogene TRBV3-2) with TRBJ1-3; D not resolved. With 4 bases removed from V and 0 bases from J, the gap between germline ends came to 13 bases. The CDR3 contains 16 residues. Germline loops: CDR1 LGHDT, CDR2 YNNKEL (reference sequence). This chain's CDR3 is CASSLYISDSGNTIYF. The CDR3 nucleotides are TGTGCCAGCAGCCTTTACATCAGCGACTCTGGAAACACCATATATTTT.

The chain carries TRBV7-3 and TRBJ2-5, with D possibly being TRBD2 (6 bases). Germline V gene data show CDR1 as SGHTA and CDR2 as FQGTGA. Trimming removed 4 bases at V and 1 base at J, with 13 bases between. CDR3 length equals 15 residues. The CDR3, as DNA: TGTGCCAGCAGCTCCAACGGGGGTTTCCAAGAGACCCAGTACTTC. Translation gives CASSSNGGFQETQYF.

Comment on this clone: The junction does not match germline at one end; this may be a read error. The chain recombines TRBV7-2 with TRBJ2-5; 9 nucleotides match TRBD2. CDR3 size: 15 residues. From germline, CDR1 is SGHTA and CDR2 FQGNSA. In DNA, the CDR3 is TGTGCCAGCAGCTTAGCAGCCGGGGCTAGCGGGGCCAGGGACTTC. Residues: CASSLAAGASGARDF.

V usage is TRBV28 and J usage is TRBJ1-6; no clear D gene. Germline V CDR1 and CDR2: MDHEN, SYDVKM. The CDR3 runs to 14 residues. The V end was cut by 8 bases, the J end by 5 bases, with 13 bases between. The CDR3, as DNA: TGTGCCAGCCGCGATTTGAGGAATAATTCACCCCTCCACTTT. Protein product: CASRDLRNNSPLHF.

V and J are TRBV10-1 and TRBJ1-1; TRBD1 agrees at 8 bases. V lost 3 bases, J lost 5 bases, and 2 bases stayed unmatched. The CDR3 extends over 13 amino acids. Germline loops: CDR1 WNHNN, CDR2 SYGVQD (reference sequence). The CDR3 sequence is CASSDRGHTEAFF. The DNA for the CDR3 is TGCGCCAGCAGTGACAGGGGGCATACTGAAGCTTTCTTT.

This chain joins TRBV6-2 or TRBV6-3 and TRBJ2-3, with 8 bases that match TRBD1. There are 16 residues in the CDR3. Trimming removed 0 bases from V and 4 bases from J; junction bases left unmatched: 6. Germline CDR1 is MNHEY and CDR2 is SVGEGT. CDR3 in DNA: TGTGCCAGCAGTTACTCGTGGGCAGGGGGCTCAGATACGCAGTATTTT. Its protein product is CASSYSWAGGSDTQYF.